These T cell receptor beta chains were read from a single sample in a study of blood T cell repertoires in COVID-19. Sequencing was performed with immunoSEQ multiplex PCR; in TCRdb, only in-frame clones are kept and a portion is missing. Here the sample spans about 170,000 clones, about 90% being singletons. Sequenced input: peripheral blood. These receptors were collected from a man aged 25-40 years with COVID-19, enrolled during active disease. Both conserved end residues are part of each CDR3. D genes are given only for firm matches.

j_gene: TRBJ1-2; v_gene: TRBV5-1; d_gene: -; CDR3aa: CASSLEGVDGYTF
j_gene: TRBJ2-3; v_gene: TRBV7-2; d_gene: TRBD2; CDR3aa: CASSLVSRTSGNTDTQYF
j_gene: TRBJ1-2; v_gene: TRBV20-1; d_gene: TRBD1; CDR3aa: CSASSTGGFGYGYTF
j_gene: TRBJ1-4; v_gene: TRBV4-1; d_gene: -; CDR3aa: CASSLPGGTTEKLFF
j_gene: TRBJ2-2; v_gene: TRBV28; d_gene: -; CDR3aa: CASNDFRGYGTGELFF
j_gene: TRBJ1-5; v_gene: TRBV28; d_gene: TRBD1; CDR3aa: CASSFGTGVVQPQHF
j_gene: TRBJ2-2; v_gene: TRBV7-9; d_gene: -; CDR3aa: CASSLDLYTNTGELFF
j_gene: TRBJ2-7; v_gene: TRBV25-1; d_gene: -; CDR3aa: CASSEYRADEQYF
j_gene: TRBJ2-7; v_gene: TRBV4-3; d_gene: TRBD1; CDR3aa: CASSQERDRGLEQYF
j_gene: TRBJ2-7; v_gene: TRBV12-3/TRBV12-4; d_gene: -; CDR3aa: CASSMGHSYEQYF
j_gene: TRBJ1-1; v_gene: TRBV7-2; d_gene: -; CDR3aa: CASSLDWAGGQLNTEAFF
j_gene: TRBJ2-5; v_gene: TRBV11-3; d_gene: -; CDR3aa: CASGSGLSGETQYF
j_gene: TRBJ1-2; v_gene: TRBV5-1; d_gene: TRBD1; CDR3aa: CASSLGDRVIGYTF
j_gene: TRBJ1-5; v_gene: TRBV4-2; d_gene: -; CDR3aa: CASSQEGWQGIDQPQHF
j_gene: TRBJ1-2; v_gene: TRBV6-5; d_gene: -; CDR3aa: CASSYSYGGQEEGYTF
j_gene: TRBJ1-6; v_gene: TRBV30; d_gene: -; CDR3aa: CAWSWDIYNSPLHF
j_gene: TRBJ2-7; v_gene: TRBV7-2; d_gene: -; CDR3aa: CASSLTGASSYEQYF
j_gene: TRBJ2-2; v_gene: TRBV2; d_gene: TRBD2; CDR3aa: CASSVEAGVELFF
j_gene: TRBJ2-1; v_gene: TRBV28; d_gene: TRBD2; CDR3aa: CASLAGYNEQFF
j_gene: TRBJ1-2; v_gene: TRBV15; d_gene: -; CDR3aa: CATSRGTDTYGYTF
j_gene: TRBJ2-3; v_gene: TRBV30; d_gene: TRBD2; CDR3aa: CAFSKERGLGTDTQYF
j_gene: TRBJ2-7; v_gene: TRBV4-2; d_gene: TRBD1; CDR3aa: CASSPRDRAFYEQYF
j_gene: TRBJ2-7; v_gene: TRBV7-2; d_gene: -; CDR3aa: CASSLEGTRTFYEQYF
j_gene: TRBJ1-1; v_gene: TRBV9; d_gene: -; CDR3aa: CASSVDSNTEAFF
j_gene: TRBJ1-2; v_gene: TRBV2; d_gene: -; CDR3aa: CASSRVANYGYTF
j_gene: TRBJ2-5; v_gene: TRBV28; d_gene: TRBD1; CDR3aa: CASSLDRARETQYF
j_gene: TRBJ2-2; v_gene: TRBV5-1; d_gene: -; CDR3aa: CASSDGGTNTGELFF
j_gene: TRBJ2-7; v_gene: TRBV28; d_gene: -; CDR3aa: CASSGAQGPYEQYF
j_gene: TRBJ1-5; v_gene: TRBV12-3/TRBV12-4; d_gene: -; CDR3aa: CASRPGGQPQHF
j_gene: TRBJ2-2; v_gene: TRBV30; d_gene: TRBD1; CDR3aa: CAWSVGTGEENTGELFF
j_gene: TRBJ1-1; v_gene: TRBV6-5; d_gene: TRBD1; CDR3aa: CASSYPNRGLVEKAFF
j_gene: TRBJ2-1; v_gene: TRBV4-1; d_gene: -; CDR3aa: CASSQGLKVRGHNNEQFF
j_gene: TRBJ2-3; v_gene: TRBV6-5; d_gene: -; CDR3aa: CASSYAQVGLEDTQYF
j_gene: TRBJ2-7; v_gene: TRBV6-1; d_gene: -; CDR3aa: CASSEAYGLPGDEQYF
j_gene: TRBJ1-5; v_gene: TRBV25-1; d_gene: -; CDR3aa: CASSEQGLGNQPQHF
j_gene: TRBJ1-1; v_gene: TRBV9; d_gene: -; CDR3aa: CASSLDSPTEAFF
j_gene: TRBJ1-1; v_gene: TRBV27; d_gene: -; CDR3aa: CASSLWGGLRTEAFF
j_gene: TRBJ1-1; v_gene: TRBV20-1; d_gene: -; CDR3aa: CSASGRDEAFF
j_gene: TRBJ1-2; v_gene: TRBV13; d_gene: TRBD1; CDR3aa: CASSLGQGNYGYTF
j_gene: TRBJ2-5; v_gene: TRBV9; d_gene: -; CDR3aa: CASSVRGDSQETQYF
j_gene: TRBJ2-2; v_gene: TRBV30; d_gene: TRBD2; CDR3aa: CARMGLAGANTGELFF
j_gene: TRBJ1-5; v_gene: TRBV18; d_gene: TRBD1; CDR3aa: CASSPTGDRSQPQHF
j_gene: TRBJ2-7; v_gene: TRBV30; d_gene: TRBD2; CDR3aa: CAWSGEAGASYEQYF
j_gene: TRBJ2-7; v_gene: TRBV10-3; d_gene: TRBD2; CDR3aa: CAISLTSGGGVDEQYF
j_gene: TRBJ1-5; v_gene: TRBV7-2; d_gene: TRBD1; CDR3aa: CASSEVQGKSQPQHF
j_gene: TRBJ1-6; v_gene: TRBV5-4; d_gene: -; CDR3aa: CASSLQGYNSPLHF
j_gene: TRBJ2-5; v_gene: TRBV3-1/TRBV3-2; d_gene: TRBD2; CDR3aa: CASSQRSGGGSPETQYF
j_gene: TRBJ2-7; v_gene: TRBV6-2/TRBV6-3; d_gene: -; CDR3aa: CASSYSSGTSTYPTQYF
j_gene: TRBJ2-1; v_gene: TRBV7-2; d_gene: TRBD1; CDR3aa: CASSFLGQGEQFF
j_gene: TRBJ2-7; v_gene: TRBV3-1/TRBV3-2; d_gene: -; CDR3aa: CASSQLYSAYEQYF
j_gene: TRBJ2-7; v_gene: TRBV7-2; d_gene: TRBD1; CDR3aa: CASSPNRGHEQYF
j_gene: TRBJ1-1; v_gene: TRBV6-5; d_gene: -; CDR3aa: CASRPVGGLNTEAFF
j_gene: TRBJ2-1; v_gene: TRBV28; d_gene: TRBD2; CDR3aa: CATRTSGAHYNEQFF